A single sample is the source of the 16 T cell receptor beta chains below, sequenced in a study of cytomegalovirus exposure and HLA in healthy donors. Primers: 60 Vbeta forward and 13 Jbeta reverse. TCRdb's table, derived via immunoSEQ multiplex PCR, lists solely in-frame clones and lacks some. The data show some 80,000 clones, around 82% seen once. The specimen sequenced was PBMCs. Every receptor here comes from a middle-aged man in good health and CMV-seronegative.

The chain has TRBV5-1 and TRBJ1-3; no reliable D call. The CDR3 runs 16 residues. Germline CDR1 reads SGHRS; CDR2 reads YFSETQ. The V and J ends lost 5 bases and 4 bases respectively, with 19 bases between them. In nucleotides, the CDR3 is TGCGCCAGCAGTGTTGGGAGCAGCCTCGAAGGAAACACCATATATTTT. Its protein is CASSVGSSLEGNTIYF.

The V gene is TRBV6-5, the J gene TRBJ1-1; D possibly corresponds to TRBD1 (5 bases). From germline, CDR1 is MNHEY and CDR2 SVGAGI. V was cut by 6 bases and J by 3 bases, with 14 bases left in between. The CDR3 sequence is 14 residues long. The CDR3 bases are TGTGCCAGCAGCCTAGTAGGGGTGGACACTGAAGCTTTCTTT. Translating gives CASSLVGVDTEAFF.

This chain connects TRBV5-6 to TRBJ2-1; 10 bases align to TRBD2. The trim removed 6 bases at V and 7 bases at J, leaving 13 bases unmatched. This CDR3 region has 16 residues. Germline V CDR1 and CDR2: SGHDT, YYEEEE. The DNA of the CDR3 is TGTGCCAGCACGACCCTAGCGGGGGATTTGGGTAATGAGCAGTTCTTC. It specifies CASTTLAGDLGNEQFF. Full variable domain (remainder filled in from reference TRBV5-6 and TRBJ2-1): DAGVTQSPTHLIKTRGQQVTLRCSPKSGHDTVSWYQQALGQGPQFIFQYYEEEERQRGNFPDRFSGHQFPNYSSELNVNALLLGDSALYLCASTTLAGDLGNEQFFGPGTRLTVL.

This rearrangement joins TRBV6-1 to TRBJ1-2, with no clear D. Germline V CDR1 and CDR2: MNHNS, SASEGT. Deletions cut 7 bases from V and 2 bases from J, with 8 bases between. This CDR3 comprises 12 residues. CDR3 region: CASKGDNYGYTF. The CDR3 DNA reads TGTGCCAGCAAAGGAGACAACTATGGCTACACCTTC.

The chain uses TRBV19 and TRBJ1-5; 10 positions agree with TRBD1. This CDR3 has 14 residues. The germline gives CDR1 LNHDA, CDR2 SQIVND (reference sequence). The J segment lost 2 bases and the V segment lost 5 bases, leaving 0 bases of the junction unmatched. CDR3 sequence: CASSGTGGNQPQHF. The CDR3 DNA follows: TGTGCCAGTAGTGGGACAGGGGGCAATCAGCCCCAGCATTTT. The full variable domain, with the rest looked up from reference TRBV19 and TRBJ1-5, is DGGITQSPKYLFRKEGQNVTLSCEQNLNHDAMYWYRQDPGQGLRLIYYSQIVNDFQKGDIAEGYSVSREKKESFPLTVTSAQKNPTAFYLCASSGTGGNQPQHFGDGTRLSIL.

The V and J genes are TRBV7-3 and TRBJ2-3; 7 bases are a match to TRBD1. Germline assignment: CDR1 SGHTA and CDR2 FQGTGA. The ends lost 5 bases at V and 1 base at J; junction bases unmatched: 3. This CDR3 has 14 amino acids. CDR3 amino acids: CASSPGQGTDTQYF. In DNA, the CDR3 is TGTGCCAGCAGCCCAGGACAGGGCACAGATACGCAGTATTTT.

This clone was counted between two and nine times. The DNA for the CDR3 is TGTGCTAGTGGTATCACAGGGGTCACTGAAGCTTTCTTT. This encodes CASGITGVTEAFF. J is TRBJ1-1 and V is TRBV12-5, with 7 bases fitting TRBD1. Germline V lookup: CDR1 LGHNT, CDR2 FRNRAP. The V gene end was trimmed by 5 bases and the J gene end by 4 bases; junction bases not matched to a gene: 4. The CDR3 is 13 residues long. Using reference TRBV12-5 and TRBJ1-1 for the parts outside the CDR3, the full variable domain is DARVTQTPRHKVTEMGQEVTMRCQPILGHNTVFWYRQTMMQGLELLAYFRNRAPLDDSGMPKDRFSAEMPDATLATLKIQPSEPRDSAVYFCASGITGVTEAFFGQGTRLTVV.

The chain is built from TRBV5-5 and TRBJ2-5, with D hard to call. CDR1 SGHKS and CDR2 YYEKEE come from the germline V gene (reference sequence). Trimming took off 1 base at V and 0 bases at J, with 7 bases between the two ends. The CDR3 sequence is 14 residues long. The CDR3 here is CASSLTVYQETQYF. The CDR3 DNA reads as TGTGCCAGCAGCTTGACAGTGTACCAAGAGACCCAGTACTTC.

This sequence joins TRBV10-3 and TRBJ2-7, with a tentative D call TRBD1 (6 bases). Germline CDR1 reads ENHRY; CDR2 reads SYGVKD. Trimming stripped 4 bases from V and 6 bases from J, with 19 bases between. The CDR3 is 15 residues long. CDR3 sequence: CAISASGEPRVEQYF. The CDR3 DNA sequence: TGTGCCATCAGTGCATCAGGGGAACCACGGGTCGAGCAGTACTTC.

This chain links TRBV7-9 with TRBJ1-5; D is unclear. Trimming took off 1 base at V and 7 bases at J, with 14 bases between the two ends. CDR3 size: 15 residues. The germline V gene has CDR1 SEHNR and CDR2 FQNEAQ (reference sequence). This CDR3 is CASSLGFGERQPQHF. CDR3 DNA: TGTGCCAGCAGCTTAGGGTTCGGGGAGAGACAGCCCCAGCATTTT.

This clone showed up just once. The genes are TRBV29-1 and TRBJ2-7; no clear D. With 4 bases removed from V and 0 bases from J, the gap between germline ends came to 7 bases. Germline V gene data show CDR1 as SQVTM and CDR2 as ANQGSEA. The CDR3 loop spans 12 amino acids. The CDR3 sequence is CSVGRSSYEQYF. The CDR3 nucleotides are TGCAGCGTTGGTAGAAGCTCCTACGAGCAGTACTTC.

V gene TRBV30 combines with J gene TRBJ2-3, with 7 bases lining up with TRBD1. V shed 7 bases and J 1 base; nucleotides not matched to a gene: 5. CDR1 and CDR2 (germline): GTSNPN, SVGIG (reference sequence). The CDR3 covers 13 residues. CDR3 coding DNA: TGTGCCTTACACAGGGGAGGCACAGATACGCAGTATTTT. The encoded protein is CALHRGGTDTQYF.

V gene TRBV7-2 combines with J gene TRBJ1-2; D unclear. The CDR3 totals 15 residues. CDR1 is SGHTA, CDR2 FQGNSA, per germline. V was shortened by 5 bases and J by 5 bases, with 18 bases between the two germline ends. Written as DNA, the CDR3 is TGTGCCAGCAGCCCGGCCGCGACGGGTCGGTATGGCTACACCTTC. Its translation is CASSPAATGRYGYTF. The full variable domain, rest sourced from reference TRBV7-2 and TRBJ1-2, is GAGVSQSPSNKVTEKGKDVELRCDPISGHTALYWYRQSLGQGLEFLIYFQGNSAPDKSGLPSDRFSAERTGGSVSTLTIQRTQQEDSAVYLCASSPAATGRYGYTFGSGTRLTVV.

The V call is TRBV7-2, the J call TRBJ2-7; D is possibly TRBD1 (6 bases). Germline CDR1 reads SGHTA; CDR2 reads FQGNSA. The CDR3 has 12 residues. V shed 3 bases and J shed 8 bases, with 11 bases lying between them. The CDR3 region has the DNA TGTGCCAGCAGCTTCCCTGGGACACAGCAGTACTTC. This sequence encodes CASSFPGTQQYF.

The chain couples TRBV7-2 to TRBJ2-7; D is uncertain. Trimming removed 1 base from V and 6 bases from J, with 13 bases in between. CDR3 length: 14 residues. Germline CDR1 and CDR2: SGHTA and FQGNSA. Here the CDR3 DNA reads TGTGCCAGCAGCTTAGATCGTTGGGCCGGCGAGCAGTACTTC. Translated: CASSLDRWAGEQYF.

As to this clone: One end of the junction varies from germline; a read error may be responsible. Here the CDR3 DNA reads TGTTCCAGCAGCTTATCCGGGGTCTTGGAGAAACTGTTTTTT. As protein: CSSSLSGVLEKLFF. This chain connects TRBV7-9 to TRBJ1-4; no clear D gene. The V gene's germline CDR1 is SEHNR and CDR2 FQNEAQ (reference sequence). This CDR3 has 14 amino acids.